These T cell receptor beta chains were read from a single sample in a study of T cell changes during pregnancy in multiple sclerosis. Only in-frame clones appear in the TCRdb table, and some are missing; sequencing was by immunoSEQ multiplex PCR. The sample consists of approximately 89,000 clones, 94% of them appearing once. The sequenced sample was peripheral blood, obtained in the third trimester of pregnancy. Receptors were obtained from a female donor with multiple sclerosis, enrolled in a pregnancy study. CDR3s include the opening cysteine and the closing phenylalanine or tryptophan. Each record gives: D gene, V gene, clone size, J gene, CDR3 protein, CDR3 DNA. The D gene is left open where the match is weak. Clone size is given for some rows only: seen once, a few or many times, or a class if the clone is expanded.

>NA|TRBV5-1|NA|TRBJ1-6
CASSHASGGANSPLHF
TGCGCCAGCAGCCACGCAAGTGGGGGGGCTAATTCACCCCTCCACTTT
>TRBD2|TRBV10-3|once|TRBJ2-3
CAISKKAGGVEDTQYF
TGTGCCATCAGTAAAAAAGCGGGGGGCGTGGAAGATACGCAGTATTTT
>TRBD2|TRBV7-6|NA|TRBJ2-3
CASSLQGGLAEQYF
TGTGCCAGCAGCCTACAAGGAGGGCTAGCGGAGCAGTATTTT
>NA|TRBV6-6|NA|TRBJ2-7
CASAGGASYEQYF
TGTGCCAGCGCGGGCGGGGCCTCCTACGAGCAGTACTTC
>TRBD1|TRBV2|NA|TRBJ2-5
CASTSRDRGKETQYF
TGTGCCAGCACTTCACGGGACAGAGGAAAAGAGACCCAGTACTTC
>NA|TRBV7-9|NA|TRBJ1-1
CASSRGGTQAFF
TGTGCCAGCAGCCGGGGGGGGACGCAAGCTTTCTTT
>TRBD2|TRBV6-6|NA|TRBJ2-1
CASSYSRGVYNEQFF
TGTGCCAGCAGTTACTCCCGGGGGGTCTACAATGAGCAGTTCTTC
>NA|TRBV6-5|NA|TRBJ2-1
CASTSSGNEQFF
TGTGCCAGCACTAGTTCTGGGAATGAGCAGTTCTTC
>TRBD2|TRBV5-1|NA|TRBJ2-5
CASSYGTSGEETQYF
TGCGCCAGCAGCTACGGGACTAGCGGGGAAGAGACCCAGTACTTC
>NA|TRBV29-1|NA|TRBJ1-4
CSVRGEANEKLFF
TGCAGCGTTCGGGGGGAAGCTAATGAAAAACTGTTTTTT
>NA|TRBV6-1|NA|TRBJ1-1
CASSKKLNTEAFF
TGTGCCAGCAGTAAGAAGCTGAACACTGAAGCTTTCTTT
>NA|TRBV6-1|NA|TRBJ2-3
CASSERGRGAATDTQYF
TGTGCCAGCAGTGAAAGGGGCCGGGGGGCCGCCACAGATACGCAGTATTTT
>TRBD2|TRBV2|NA|TRBJ2-5
CASRAGTSGGDATQYF
TGTGCCAGCAGGGCCGGGACTAGCGGGGGGGATGCGACCCAGTACTTC
>NA|TRBV7-9|NA|TRBJ2-7
CASSLGDTTYEQYF
TGTGCCAGCAGCTTAGGGGACACCACCTACGAGCAGTACTTC